Included here is one T cell receptor beta chain sequence, with context. Memory CD4+ cells were the fraction left after CD45RA+ naive selection. The data derive from a study of shared clonotypes between healthy human individuals. V dropped 4 bases and J dropped 5 bases, with 14 bases sitting between them. Germline loops: CDR1 MGHRA, CDR2 YSYEKL. The CDR3 spans 15 residues. Sequencing was performed with immunoSEQ multiplex PCR; in TCRdb, only in-frame clones are kept and a portion is missing. This table has roughly 2.2 million clones, over 85% appearing once. Sequenced material: naive CD4+ T cells from PBMCs. Described subset: CD45RA+ positively selected. The clonotype comes from a man between 18 and 29 years old in good health. Some clones in this sample may be carry-over from other donors' samples. J is TRBJ1-4 and V is TRBV4-1, with D tentatively TRBD1 (6 bases). CDR3 protein: CASSRDRKVNEKLFF. CDR3 nucleotides: TGCGCCAGCAGCCGAGACAGGAAGGTCAATGAAAAACTGTTTTTT.